This entry features one T cell receptor (beta chain) sequence. Its antigen is undetermined. This entry is derived from a study of blood T cells in healthy people across ages. V lost 5 bases to trimming and J lost 9 bases; unmatched junction nucleotides: 8. The germline V gene has CDR1 SEHNR and CDR2 FQNEAQ (reference sequence). CDR3 size: 14 residues. Study-wide results and limits: The lack of PBMC sorting stopped any conclusive naive versus antigen-experienced comparison.

For every donor, a draw yielded ten milliliters of peripheral blood. No fewer than 7 million PBMCs went into each sample. A sample-barcoded 5' primer and a J-beta primer mix were used in a second PCR of about 7 to 12 cycles. Researchers report that a template-switch adaptor with 12 random nucleotides tagged each cDNA molecule. TCRdb re-called the 5' RACE reads with MiXCR, one entry per CDR3 protein. The sample has fewer than 750,000 distinct CDR3 sequences; 40% to 50% are singletons. This chain uses TRBV7-9 with TRBJ1-2; 11 nucleotides match TRBD1. This receptor was taken from a man at least 80 years old in good health. The specimen sequenced was blood. This CDR3 is CASSNNGQGASYTF. The CDR3 nucleotides are TGTGCCAGCAGCAATAACGGACAGGGGGCTAGCTACACCTTC.